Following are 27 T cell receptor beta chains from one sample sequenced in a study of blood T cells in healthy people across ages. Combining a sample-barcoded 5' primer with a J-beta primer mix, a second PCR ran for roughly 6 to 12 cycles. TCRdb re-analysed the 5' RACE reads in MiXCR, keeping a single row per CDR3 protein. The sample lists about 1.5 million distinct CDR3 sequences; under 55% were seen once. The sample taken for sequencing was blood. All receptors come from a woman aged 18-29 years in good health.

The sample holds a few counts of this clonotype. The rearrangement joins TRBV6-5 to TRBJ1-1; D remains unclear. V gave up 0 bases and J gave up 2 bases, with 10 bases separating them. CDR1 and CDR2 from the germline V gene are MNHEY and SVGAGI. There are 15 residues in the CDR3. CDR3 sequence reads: CASSYSLALNTEAFF. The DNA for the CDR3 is TGTGCCAGCAGTTACTCTCTTGCGCTCAACACTGAAGCTTTCTTT.

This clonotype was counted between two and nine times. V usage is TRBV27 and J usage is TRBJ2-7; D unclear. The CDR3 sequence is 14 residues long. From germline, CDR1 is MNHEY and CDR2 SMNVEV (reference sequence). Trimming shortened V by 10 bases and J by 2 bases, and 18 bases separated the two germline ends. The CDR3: CATRPRHSPYEQYF. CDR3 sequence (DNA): TGTGCCACTCGTCCGCGACACTCACCCTACGAGCAGTACTTC.

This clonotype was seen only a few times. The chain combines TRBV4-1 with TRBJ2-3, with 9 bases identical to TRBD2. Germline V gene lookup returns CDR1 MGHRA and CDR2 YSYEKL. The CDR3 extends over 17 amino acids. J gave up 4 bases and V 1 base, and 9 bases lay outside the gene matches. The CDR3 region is CASSQALAGPTSDTQYF. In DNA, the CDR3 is TGCGCCAGCAGCCAAGCGCTAGCGGGGCCAACCTCAGATACGCAGTATTTT.

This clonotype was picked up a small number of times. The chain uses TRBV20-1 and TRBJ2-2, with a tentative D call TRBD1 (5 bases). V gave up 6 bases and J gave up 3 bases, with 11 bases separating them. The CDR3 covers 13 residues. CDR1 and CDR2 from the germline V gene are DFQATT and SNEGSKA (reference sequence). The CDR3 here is CSAPDRYTGELFF. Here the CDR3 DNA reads TGCAGTGCCCCCGACAGATACACCGGGGAGCTGTTTTTT.

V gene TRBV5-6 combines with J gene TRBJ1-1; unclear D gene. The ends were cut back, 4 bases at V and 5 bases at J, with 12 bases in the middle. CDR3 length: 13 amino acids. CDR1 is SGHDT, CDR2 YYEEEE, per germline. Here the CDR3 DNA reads TGTGCCAGCAGCATCGGACCGCTAACTGAAGCTTTCTTT. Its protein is CASSIGPLTEAFF.

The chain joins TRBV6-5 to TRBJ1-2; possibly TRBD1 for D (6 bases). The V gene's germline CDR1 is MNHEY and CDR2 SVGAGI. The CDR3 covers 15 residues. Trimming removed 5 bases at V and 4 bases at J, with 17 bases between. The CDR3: CASSTLGTWTYGYTF. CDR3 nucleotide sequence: TGTGCCAGCAGTACCCTCGGGACATGGACCTATGGCTACACCTTC.

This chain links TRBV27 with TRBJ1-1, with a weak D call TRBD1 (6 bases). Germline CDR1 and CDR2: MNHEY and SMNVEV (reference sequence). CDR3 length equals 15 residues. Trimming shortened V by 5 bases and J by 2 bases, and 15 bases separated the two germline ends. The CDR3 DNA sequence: TGTGCCAGCAGTCATTCGACAGGAGGTAACACTGAAGCTTTCTTT. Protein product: CASSHSTGGNTEAFF.

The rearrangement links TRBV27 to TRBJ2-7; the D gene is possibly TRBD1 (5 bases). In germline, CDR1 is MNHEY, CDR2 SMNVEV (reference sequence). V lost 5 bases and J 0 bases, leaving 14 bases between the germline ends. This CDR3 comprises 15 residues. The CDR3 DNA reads TGTGCCAGCAGTCCGACAGCTTCCAGCTCCTACGAGCAGTACTTC. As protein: CASSPTASSSYEQYF.

CDR3 coding DNA: TGTGCCAGCAGTTTAGGGTGGGCAGGAGTAAGGTCTGGGGCCAACGTCCTGACTTTC. Its protein is CASSLGWAGVRSGANVLTF. The chain uses TRBV28 and TRBJ2-6; no clear D. There are 19 residues in the CDR3. V dropped 2 bases and J dropped 1 base, with 18 bases sitting between them. CDR1 is MDHEN and CDR2 is SYDVKM in the germline V gene. The full variable domain, rest sourced from reference TRBV28 and TRBJ2-6, is DVKVTQSSRYLVKRTGEKVFLECVQDMDHENMFWYRQDPGLGLRLIYFSYDVKMKEKGDIPEGYSVSREKKERFSLILESASTNQTSMYLCASSLGWAGVRSGANVLTFGAGSRLTVL.

DNA for the CDR3: TGTGCCAGCAATCCCATTGGGGCGGGCACTGAAGCTTTCTTT. This codes for CASNPIGAGTEAFF. V gene TRBV5-6 combines with J gene TRBJ1-1; maybe TRBD1 (5 bases). V lost 6 bases and J lost 4, with 16 bases in between. Germline V gene sequence: CDR1 SGHDT, CDR2 YYEEEE. The CDR3 consists of 14 residues.

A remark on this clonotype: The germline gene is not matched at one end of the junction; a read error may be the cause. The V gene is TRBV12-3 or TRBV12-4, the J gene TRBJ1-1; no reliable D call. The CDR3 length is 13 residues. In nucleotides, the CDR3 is TGTGTCAGCAGTTTAGTTGGGAACACTGAAGCTTTCTTT. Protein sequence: CVSSLVGNTEAFF.

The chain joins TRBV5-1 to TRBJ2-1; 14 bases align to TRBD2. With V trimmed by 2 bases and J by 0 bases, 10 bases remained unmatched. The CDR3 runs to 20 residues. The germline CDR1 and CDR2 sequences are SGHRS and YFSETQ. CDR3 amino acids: CASSFRTSGGLTSSYNEQFF. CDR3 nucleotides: TGCGCCAGCAGCTTCCGGACTAGCGGGGGGCTGACGAGCTCCTACAATGAGCAGTTCTTC.

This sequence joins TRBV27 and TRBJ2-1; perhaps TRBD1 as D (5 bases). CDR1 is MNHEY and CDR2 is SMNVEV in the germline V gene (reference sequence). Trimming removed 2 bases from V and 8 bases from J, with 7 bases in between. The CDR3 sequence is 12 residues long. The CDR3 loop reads CASSLVRDEQFF. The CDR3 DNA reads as TGTGCCAGCAGTTTAGTCAGGGATGAGCAGTTCTTC.

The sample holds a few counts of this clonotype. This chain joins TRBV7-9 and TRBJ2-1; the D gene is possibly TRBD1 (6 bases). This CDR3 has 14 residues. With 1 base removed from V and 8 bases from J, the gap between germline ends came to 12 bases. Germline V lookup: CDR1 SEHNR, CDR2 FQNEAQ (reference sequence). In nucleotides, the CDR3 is TGTGCCAGCAGCTTAGACTCTACAGGGTATGAGCAGTTCTTC. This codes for CASSLDSTGYEQFF.

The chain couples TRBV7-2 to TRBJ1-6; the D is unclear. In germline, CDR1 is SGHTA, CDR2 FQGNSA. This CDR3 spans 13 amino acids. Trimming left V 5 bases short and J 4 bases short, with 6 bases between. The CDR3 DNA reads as TGTGCCAGCAGCCAGAGGTATAATTCACCCCTCCACTTT. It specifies CASSQRYNSPLHF.

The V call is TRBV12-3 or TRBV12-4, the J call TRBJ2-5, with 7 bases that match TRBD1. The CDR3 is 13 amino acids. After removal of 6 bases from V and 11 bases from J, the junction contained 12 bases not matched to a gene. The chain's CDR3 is CASRQTGSNEQYF. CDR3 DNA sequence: TGTGCCAGCAGACAGACAGGGAGCAATGAGCAGTACTTC.

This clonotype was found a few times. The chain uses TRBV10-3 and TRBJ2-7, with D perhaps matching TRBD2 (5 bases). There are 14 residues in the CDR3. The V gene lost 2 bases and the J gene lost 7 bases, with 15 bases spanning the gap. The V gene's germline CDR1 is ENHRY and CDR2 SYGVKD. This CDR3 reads CAISEGSPSGEQYF. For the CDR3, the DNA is TGTGCCATCAGTGAGGGCTCCCCCTCGGGAGAGCAGTACTTC.

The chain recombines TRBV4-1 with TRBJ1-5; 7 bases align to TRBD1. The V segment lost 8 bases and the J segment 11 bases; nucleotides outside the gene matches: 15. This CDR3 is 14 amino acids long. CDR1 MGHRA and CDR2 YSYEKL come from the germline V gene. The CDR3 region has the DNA TGCGCCAGCGGCACGGGAGACAGGGCAATAGCCCAGCATTTT. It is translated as CASGTGDRAIAQHF.

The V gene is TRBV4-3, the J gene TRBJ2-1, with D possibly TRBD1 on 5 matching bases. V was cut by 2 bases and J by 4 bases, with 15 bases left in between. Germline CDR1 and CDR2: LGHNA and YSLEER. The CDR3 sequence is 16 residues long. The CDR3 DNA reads TGCGCCAGCAGCCAAAATCACGGTGACAGTTACAATGAGCAGTTCTTC. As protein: CASSQNHGDSYNEQFF.

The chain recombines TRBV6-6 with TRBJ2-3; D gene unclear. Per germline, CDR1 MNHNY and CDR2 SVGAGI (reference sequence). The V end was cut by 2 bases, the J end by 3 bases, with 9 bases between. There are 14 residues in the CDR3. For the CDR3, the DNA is TGTGCCAGCAGTTACGCCTTCTTTACAGATACGCAGTATTTT. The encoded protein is CASSYAFFTDTQYF.

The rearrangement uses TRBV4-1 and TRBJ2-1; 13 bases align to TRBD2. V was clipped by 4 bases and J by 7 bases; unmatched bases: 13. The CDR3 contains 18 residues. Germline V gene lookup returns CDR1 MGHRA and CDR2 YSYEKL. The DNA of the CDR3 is TGCGCCAGCAGCCTAAAGATGAGGACTAGCGGGGGAGGTAATGAGCAGTTCTTC. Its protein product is CASSLKMRTSGGGNEQFF.

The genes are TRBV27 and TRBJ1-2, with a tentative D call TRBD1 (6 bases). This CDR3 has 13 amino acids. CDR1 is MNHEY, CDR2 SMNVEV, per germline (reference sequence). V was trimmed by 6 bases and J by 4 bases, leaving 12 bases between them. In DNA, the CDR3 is TGTGCCAGCAGAACCCCACAGGGCTATGGCTACACCTTC. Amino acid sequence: CASRTPQGYGYTF.

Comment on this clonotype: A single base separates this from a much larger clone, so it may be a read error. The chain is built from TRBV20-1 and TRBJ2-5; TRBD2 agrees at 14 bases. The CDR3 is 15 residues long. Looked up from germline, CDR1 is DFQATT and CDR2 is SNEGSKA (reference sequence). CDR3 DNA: TGCAGTGCCCGGACTAGCGGGGGGAGTTTAGAGGCCCAGTACTTC. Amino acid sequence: CSARTSGGSLEAQYF.

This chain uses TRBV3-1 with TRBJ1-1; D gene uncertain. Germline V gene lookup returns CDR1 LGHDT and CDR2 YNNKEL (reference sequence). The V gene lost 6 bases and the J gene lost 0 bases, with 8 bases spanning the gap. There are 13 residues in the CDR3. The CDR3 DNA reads TGTGCCAGCAGGTACTTATTGAACACTGAAGCTTTCTTT. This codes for CASRYLLNTEAFF.

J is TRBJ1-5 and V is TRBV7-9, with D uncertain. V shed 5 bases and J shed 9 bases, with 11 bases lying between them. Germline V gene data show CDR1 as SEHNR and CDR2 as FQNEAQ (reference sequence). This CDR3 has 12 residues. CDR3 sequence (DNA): TGTGCCAGCAGCCAAGACTGGGGGCCCCAGCATTTT. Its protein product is CASSQDWGPQHF.

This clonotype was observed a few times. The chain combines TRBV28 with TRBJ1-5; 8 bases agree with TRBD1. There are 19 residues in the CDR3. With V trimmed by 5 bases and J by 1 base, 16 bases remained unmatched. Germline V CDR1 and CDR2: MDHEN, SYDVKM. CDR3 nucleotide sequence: TGTGCCAGCAGTCCTCCGGTGATCAGGGGGCCCCGGAGCAATCAGCCCCAGCATTTT. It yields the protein CASSPPVIRGPRSNQPQHF.

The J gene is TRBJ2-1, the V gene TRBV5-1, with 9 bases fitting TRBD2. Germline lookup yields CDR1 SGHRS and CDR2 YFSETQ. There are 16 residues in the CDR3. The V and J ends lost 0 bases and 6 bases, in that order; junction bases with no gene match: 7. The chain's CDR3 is CASSLAGLALSNEQFF. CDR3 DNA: TGCGCCAGCAGCTTGGCCGGACTAGCGTTATCCAATGAGCAGTTCTTC. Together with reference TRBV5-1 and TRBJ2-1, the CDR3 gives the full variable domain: KAGVTQTPRYLIKTRGQQVTLSCSPISGHRSVSWYQQTPGQGLQFLFEYFSETQRNKGNFPGRFSGRQFSNSRSEMNVSTLELGDSALYLCASSLAGLALSNEQFFGPGTRLTVL.